This T cell receptor (beta chain) was captured in a study of blood T cell repertoires in COVID-19. Background on the study: Specimens from acute and convalescent COVID-19 originated in the United States, Italy and Spain. Sample material is recorded as cDNA or gDNA derived from T cells, B-cell-depleted T cells, or PBMCs.

This clone was recorded once. Repertoires were generated with immunoSEQ multiplex PCR, while TCRdb's copy carries only in-frame clones and drops some. The table has about 140,000 clones, around 82% seen once. Germline lookup yields CDR1 SGHDN and CDR2 FVKESK. The V end was cut by 4 bases, the J end by 10 bases, with 23 bases between. The CDR3 has 15 residues. The clonotype was recovered from a woman in her 50s with acute or convalescent COVID-19. Sequenced: peripheral blood. This chain joins TRBV14 and TRBJ2-7; D might be TRBD2 (6 bases). Here the CDR3 DNA reads TGTGCCAGCAGCCCCAGAGGGACTGCCTGGGGCGAACAGTACTTC. This sequence encodes CASSPRGTAWGEQYF. Complete variable domain (other parts from reference TRBV14 and TRBJ2-7): EAGVTQFPSHSVIEKGQTVTLRCDPISGHDNLYWYRRVMGKEIKFLLHFVKESKQDESGMPNNRFLAERTGGTYSTLKVQPAELEDSGVYFCASSPRGTAWGEQYFGPGTRLTVT.